The 11 T cell receptor beta chains below come from one sample, sequenced in a study of blood T cell repertoires in COVID-19. Clones were read by immunoSEQ multiplex PCR, and TCRdb kept only the in-frame ones, dropping some. Of 70,000 to 95,000 clones listed, roughly nine tenths are singletons. The sequenced sample was peripheral blood. The receptors here all came from a human donor with active COVID-19. The donor label of this sample is uncertain.

The J gene is TRBJ1-1, the V gene TRBV2, with D possibly TRBD1 on 6 matching bases. With 5 bases removed from V and 5 bases from J, the gap between germline ends came to 9 bases. Germline CDR1 and CDR2: SNHLY and FYNNEI. This CDR3 region has 12 residues. The DNA for the CDR3 is TGTGCCAGCAGTTACAGGGAAACTGAAGCTTTCTTT. It specifies CASSYRETEAFF.

This chain uses TRBV3-1 (or the pseudogene TRBV3-2) with TRBJ1-6; weak D call: TRBD1 (5 bases). V was trimmed by 2 bases and J by 13 bases, leaving 12 bases between them. The CDR3 consists of 13 residues. The germline V gene has CDR1 LGHDT and CDR2 YNNKEL (reference sequence). CDR3 coding DNA: TGTGCCAGCAGCCAATGGCAGGGCGCGCCCCTCCACTTT. Protein: CASSQWQGAPLHF.

This clone was seen a single time. The chain uses TRBV2 and TRBJ2-1; TRBD1 aligns across 7 bases. The germline V gene has CDR1 SNHLY and CDR2 FYNNEI. The CDR3 has 18 amino acids. Losses at the gene ends were 6 bases for V and 0 bases for J; bases not matched to a gene: 14. For the CDR3, the DNA is TGTGCCAGCAGCGCCCACCCCTCACAGGGGAGCTCCTACAATGAGCAGTTCTTC. It is translated as CASSAHPSQGSSYNEQFF.

The chain is built from TRBV4-3 and TRBJ1-1; D is undetermined. Germline CDR1 is LGHNA and CDR2 is YSLEER. The V end lost 0 bases, the J end lost 3 bases, and 11 bases lay between the germline ends. The CDR3 consists of 15 residues. CDR3: CASSQDLGRHTEAFF. CDR3 DNA sequence: TGCGCCAGCAGCCAAGATCTAGGGAGGCACACTGAAGCTTTCTTT.

The chain combines TRBV29-1 with TRBJ2-1; 11 bases match TRBD2. Germline V lookup: CDR1 SQVTM, CDR2 ANQGSEA. This CDR3 comprises 16 residues. V dropped 1 base and J dropped 1; count of bases not matched to a gene: 3. In DNA form, the CDR3 reads TGCAGCGTTGAAGGCACTAGCGGGGGTTCCTACAATGAGCAGTTCTTC. Its protein product is CSVEGTSGGSYNEQFF.

The rearrangement joins TRBV10-3 to TRBJ1-6; D possibly corresponds to TRBD1 (5 bases). Germline values: CDR1 ENHRY, CDR2 SYGVKD. The CDR3 sequence is 14 residues long. V shed 2 bases and J shed 9 bases, with 11 bases lying between them. In DNA, the CDR3 is TGTGCCATCAGTGAGGGGGCAGGGCGTTCACCCCTCCACTTT. Translated: CAISEGAGRSPLHF.

This chain joins TRBV6-5 and TRBJ2-3; tentative D call: TRBD1 (7 bases). CDR1 and CDR2 from the germline V gene are MNHEY and SVGAGI. V was pared by 3 bases and J by 1 base, with 11 bases between. This CDR3 has 15 amino acids. The CDR3 bases are TGTGCCAGCAGTTATGGGGGGACAGGCACAGATACGCAGTATTTT. Translating gives CASSYGGTGTDTQYF.

The chain carries TRBV15 and TRBJ1-2; 9 nucleotides align to TRBD1. Unmatched junction bases numbered 11, after V lost 0 bases and J lost 0 bases. The CDR3 has 19 amino acids. The V gene's germline CDR1 is LNHNV and CDR2 YYDKDF (reference sequence). The CDR3 nucleotides read TGTGCCACCAGCAGAGATACGACAGGGGGATTTGTGTCTAACTATGGCTACACCTTC. Encoded protein: CATSRDTTGGFVSNYGYTF.

The chain has TRBV6-6 and TRBJ2-1; the D gene is possibly TRBD1 (5 bases). From germline, CDR1 is MNHNY and CDR2 SVGAGI (reference sequence). V was trimmed by 0 bases and J by 2 bases, leaving 11 bases between them. The CDR3 spans 16 residues. The CDR3 spells CASSYSRRVAYNEQFF. Written as DNA, the CDR3 is TGTGCCAGCAGTTACTCGCGCAGGGTGGCCTACAATGAGCAGTTCTTC.

The chain combines TRBV7-2 with TRBJ2-1, with 10 bases matching TRBD2. The CDR3 contains 15 residues. The J segment lost 8 bases and the V segment lost 4 bases, leaving 8 bases of the junction unmatched. Germline lookup yields CDR1 SGHTA and CDR2 FQGNSA. The CDR3 sequence: CASSSLAGSGYEQFF. DNA for the CDR3: TGTGCCAGCAGCTCACTAGCGGGAAGTGGCTATGAGCAGTTCTTC.

The genes are TRBV6-2 or TRBV6-3 and TRBJ2-5; 7 nucleotides agree with TRBD1. The CDR3 totals 14 residues. Unmatched junction bases numbered 5, after V lost 2 bases and J lost 5 bases. CDR1 is MNHEY and CDR2 is SVGEGT in the germline V gene. CDR3 in DNA: TGTGCCAGCAGTTACCTCGACAGGGTGGAGACCCAGTACTTC. Encoded protein: CASSYLDRVETQYF.